The clone carrying this T cell receptor beta chain was picked up a small number of times. Its antigen remains unidentified. The CDR3 consists of 16 residues. Germline CDR1 SGHRS, CDR2 YFSETQ. J gave up 7 bases and V 3 bases, and 9 bases lay outside the gene matches. These data are taken from a study of beta chain features in type 1 diabetes. Study results and caveats: The naive, central memory and Treg TCRB repertoires looked more alike in patients than they did in healthy donors.

Expressed TCRB transcripts were sequenced because the isolated RNA had all been reverse transcribed beforehand. Assay used: immunoSEQ multiplex PCR; TCRdb lists only in-frame clones, some missing. The sample holds 850,000 to 900,000 clones, about a sixth seen once. Researchers reported sorting CD4+ naive, central memory, regulatory and stem cell-like memory cells via CD45RO/CCR7/CD25/CD127/CD95/CD27. The sequencing input was naive CD4+ T cells from blood. The origin of this receptor is a young woman in good health. This chain connects TRBV5-1 to TRBJ2-1; 11 nucleotides match TRBD2. CDR3: CASSSSSGRTNNEQFF. The CDR3 nucleotides read TGCGCCAGCAGCTCCTCTAGCGGGAGGACGAATAATGAGCAGTTCTTC.